The rows below give T cell receptor beta chains drawn from one sample of a study of blood T cells in healthy people across ages. TCRdb passed the 5' RACE reads through MiXCR, listing each CDR3 protein once. The sample shows about 1.5 million distinct CDR3 sequences, approximately 40% of them seen only once. Sequencing was done on a sample of blood. The receptor source for this set is a young woman in good health. The CDR3 runs from the conserved cysteine through the conserved F or W. A D gene is named only where the DNA matches it firmly. Only part of the rows carry a size: once, few, many, or a class if the clone is expanded.

CASSLGLAGEKFYEQYF	TGCGCCAGCAGCTTGGGACTAGCGGGAGAAAAGTTCTACGAGCAGTACTTC	TRBD2	TRBV5-1	TRBJ2-7	NA
CASSRGGVVKNIQYF	TGTGCCAGCAGCCGCGGGGGGGTAGTCAAAAACATTCAGTACTTC	TRBD2	TRBV6-2/TRBV6-3	TRBJ2-4	NA
CASSPGGNGEQYF	TGTGCCAGCAGCCCCGGCGGTAATGGCGAGCAGTACTTC	NA	TRBV7-2	TRBJ2-7	few
CASSLVGTGASPPQHF	TGTGCCAGCAGCTTAGTGGGGACAGGGGCATCGCCGCCCCAGCATTTT	TRBD1	TRBV7-2	TRBJ1-5	few
CSGSNGPSYNEQFF	TGCAGTGGTTCGAACGGGCCCTCCTACAATGAGCAGTTCTTC	NA	TRBV20-1	TRBJ2-1	NA
CASGRGGPTEQFF	TGTGCCAGCGGCCGGGGGGGGCCTACTGAGCAGTTCTTC	TRBD2	TRBV12-3/TRBV12-4	TRBJ2-1	NA
CASSLVGGLTKNIQYF	TGTGCCAGCAGCTTAGTGGGGGGCCTAACCAAAAACATTCAGTACTTC	NA	TRBV7-6	TRBJ2-4	few
CAISEPAAEAFF	TGTGCCATCAGTGAGCCGGCGGCTGAAGCTTTCTTT	NA	TRBV10-3	TRBJ1-1	NA
CSATSDATNEKLFF	TGCAGTGCCACCAGTGATGCAACTAATGAAAAACTGTTTTTT	NA	TRBV20-1	TRBJ1-4	few
CASSFSSGQSSYEQYF	TGCGCCAGCAGCTTCTCTAGCGGCCAAAGCTCCTACGAGCAGTACTTC	TRBD2	TRBV5-1	TRBJ2-7	NA
CSVAPGRRETQYF	TGCAGCGTTGCCCCTGGACGGCGGGAGACCCAGTACTTC	NA	TRBV29-1	TRBJ2-5	few
CASSDRTSGLGWDYTEAFF	TGTGCCAGCAGCGATAGGACCTCAGGGTTGGGTTGGGATTACACTGAAGCTTTCTTT	NA	TRBV7-9	TRBJ1-1	NA
CASSPLVGVPEAFF	TGCGCCAGCAGCCCCCTAGTTGGGGTCCCTGAAGCTTTCTTT	NA	TRBV5-1	TRBJ1-1	NA
CASSYSRASGSEQFF	TGTGCCAGCAGTTACTCGAGGGCTAGTGGAAGTGAGCAGTTCTTC	NA	TRBV6-5	TRBJ2-1	few
CAGSISGGNSYNEQFF	TGTGCCGGTAGTATTAGCGGGGGGAACTCCTACAATGAGCAGTTCTTC	TRBD2	TRBV19	TRBJ2-1	NA